Described below is a single T cell receptor beta chain sequence and its context. This entry comes from a study of blood T cell repertoires in COVID-19. About the research overall: Samples representing acute and convalescent COVID-19 were sourced from the United States, Italy and Spain. PBMCs, B-cell-depleted T cells, or T cells were the source of the cDNA or gDNA that made up the material.

The table came from immunoSEQ multiplex PCR; TCRdb's copy has only in-frame clones and leaves some out. This table holds 100,000 to 120,000 clones, around 81% found once. Deletions cut 3 bases from V and 4 bases from J, with 16 bases between. The CDR3 runs to 16 residues. Germline lookup yields CDR1 SGHKS and CDR2 YYEKEE (reference sequence). The sequenced material came from peripheral blood. The V and J genes are TRBV5-5 and TRBJ2-2, with a tentative D call TRBD1 (7 bases). This TCR came from an older man with acute or convalescent COVID-19. The CDR3 here is CASSYLGGQTTGELFF. In DNA, the CDR3 is TGTGCCAGCAGCTATCTGGGGGGACAGACCACCGGGGAGCTGTTTTTT.